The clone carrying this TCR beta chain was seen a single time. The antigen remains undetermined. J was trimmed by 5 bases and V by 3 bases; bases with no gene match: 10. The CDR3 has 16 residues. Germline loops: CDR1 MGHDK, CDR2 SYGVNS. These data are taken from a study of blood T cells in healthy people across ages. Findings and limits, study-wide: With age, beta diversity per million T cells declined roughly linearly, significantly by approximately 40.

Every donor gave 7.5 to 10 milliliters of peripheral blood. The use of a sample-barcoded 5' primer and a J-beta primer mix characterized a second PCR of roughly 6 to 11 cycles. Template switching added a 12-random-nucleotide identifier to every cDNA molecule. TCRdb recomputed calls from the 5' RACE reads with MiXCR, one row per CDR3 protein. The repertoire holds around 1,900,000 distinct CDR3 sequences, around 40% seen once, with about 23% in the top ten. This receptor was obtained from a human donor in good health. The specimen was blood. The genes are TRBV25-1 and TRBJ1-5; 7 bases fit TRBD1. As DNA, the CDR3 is TGTGCCAGCAGTGATTCCATTGGGACAGACTATCAGCCCCAGCATTTT. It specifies CASSDSIGTDYQPQHF.